The present T cell receptor beta chain was sequenced within a study of cytomegalovirus exposure and HLA in healthy donors. In regard to this clone: Its antigen is currently unknown.

Study results and caveats: A later analysis reportedly found that, within productive TCRs, an Asian-associated ancestry cluster had fewer N-insertions than the mean observed across the approximately 600 donors.

With 60 Vbeta and 13 Jbeta primers, the PCR was carried out. Sequenced by immunoSEQ multiplex PCR; TCRdb stores in-frame clones only, minus some. The sample yields approximately 150,000 clones, approximately 80% seen once. Germline V gene lookup returns CDR1 LNHNV and CDR2 YYDKDF (reference sequence). The CDR3 totals 15 residues. Trimming took 4 bases from V and 4 from J; bases not matched to a gene: 8. Sample: PBMCs. This rearrangement joins TRBV15 to TRBJ2-5; TRBD1 matches at 8 bases. This sequence originates from a man aged 35-49 years in good health and CMV-seronegative. CDR3 region: CATSIDRGGGETQYF. CDR3 DNA sequence: TGTGCCACCAGCATAGACAGGGGTGGGGGAGAGACCCAGTACTTC. Using reference TRBV15 and TRBJ2-5 for the parts outside the CDR3, the full variable domain is DAMVIQNPRYQVTQFGKPVTLSCSQTLNHNVMYWYQQKSSQAPKLLFHYYDKDFNNEADTPDNFQSRRPNTSFCFLDIRSPGLGDTAMYLCATSIDRGGGETQYFGPGTRLLVL.